This T cell receptor (beta chain) was sequenced for a study of CD8 T cells in ankylosing spondylitis. One entry per CDR3 protein results from TCRdb running MiXCR on the 5' RACE reads. Seen here are more than 300,000 distinct CDR3 sequences, about 9.9% observed once, and the top ten hold more than 7%. The sample comprised blood, either unsorted or a sorted T cell fraction (not recorded which). This TCR was recovered from a female donor with ankylosing spondylitis or in good health (not recorded which).

The CDR3 DNA reads TGTGCCAGCAGCGTAGCTGGGGCGGGAGACGAGCAGTACTTC. Protein product: CASSVAGAGDEQYF. The chain carries TRBV9 and TRBJ2-7; 7 nucleotides line up with TRBD2. J was trimmed by 5 bases and V by 0 bases; bases with no gene match: 5. This CDR3 is built from 14 residues. Germline V gives CDR1 SGDLS, CDR2 YYNGEE.